These 18 T cell receptor beta chains originate from one sample sequenced in a study of Ad26.COV2.S vaccination and SARS-CoV-2 variants. Treatment indicated: over 15 received Ad26.COV2.S at low or high dose, single or two shots; 5 received placebo; per-sample allocation not given. All samples were drawn on day 63, counting from the first vaccine or placebo injection. Sequencing was performed with immunoSEQ multiplex PCR; in TCRdb, only in-frame clones are kept and a portion is missing. The sample consists of some 480,000 clones, around 85% of them appearing once. This material consisted of peripheral blood, taken in a trial of Ad26.COV2.S vaccine versus placebo. These receptors all stem from a person between 18 and 60 years old who received the Ad26.COV2.S COVID-19 vaccine or a placebo.

The chain carries TRBV7-8 and TRBJ1-5, with D tentatively TRBD1 (5 bases). The germline V gene encodes CDR1 SGHVS and CDR2 FQNEAQ. V lost 3 bases and J 1 base, leaving 7 bases between the germline ends. This CDR3 is built from 14 residues. CDR3 bases: TGTGCCAGCAGCTTGTGGGGGAGCAATCAGCCCCAGCATTTT. Translation gives CASSLWGSNQPQHF.

This clone appeared once. This chain links TRBV5-4 with TRBJ1-4, with 9 bases lining up with TRBD1. Losses at the gene ends were 4 bases for V and 8 bases for J; bases not matched to a gene: 6. From germline, CDR1 is SGHNT and CDR2 YYREEE (reference sequence). The CDR3 covers 14 residues. The CDR3 loop is CASSAGTGREKLFF. DNA of the CDR3: TGTGCCAGCAGCGCCGGGACAGGGAGGGAAAAACTGTTTTTT.

This clone was recorded at least ten times. This sequence joins TRBV4-2 and TRBJ2-3; TRBD1 matches at 11 bases. Trimming cost V 1 base and J 2 bases; bases outside gene matches: 8. Looked up from germline, CDR1 is LGHNA and CDR2 is YNFKEQ. CDR3 length equals 18 residues. CDR3 DNA: TGTGCCAGCAGCCAAGGTGGGGGACAGGGGGGTTTCACAGATACGCAGTATTTT. Translated: CASSQGGGQGGFTDTQYF.

The J gene is TRBJ2-4, the V gene TRBV28; D unresolved. The CDR3 has 15 residues. Trimming cost V 8 bases and J 2 bases, with 16 bases left between them. Germline lookup yields CDR1 MDHEN and CDR2 SYDVKM. CDR3: CASGSTSAPKNIQYF. In DNA form, the CDR3 reads TGTGCCAGCGGATCGACCTCCGCGCCCAAAAACATTCAGTACTTC.

The chain is built from TRBV7-9 and TRBJ2-5; 13 nucleotides agree with TRBD2. The CDR3 consists of 15 residues. The V and J ends lost 5 bases and 2 bases, in that order; junction bases with no gene match: 2. Germline V gene lookup returns CDR1 SEHNR and CDR2 FQNEAQ (reference sequence). CDR3 DNA sequence: TGTGCCAGCAGCGCGACTAGCGGGAGGCAAGAGACCCAGTACTTC. Amino acid sequence: CASSATSGRQETQYF.

This chain uses TRBV6-5 with TRBJ2-3; no clear D. Between the trimmed V and J ends, which lost 2 bases and 3 bases, there was a span of 9 bases. The CDR3 has 14 amino acids. CDR1 is MNHEY and CDR2 is SVGAGI in the germline V gene. CDR3 protein: CASSYTAQTDTQYF. Written as DNA, the CDR3 is TGTGCCAGCAGTTACACGGCTCAGACAGATACGCAGTATTTT.

The gene calls are TRBV7-9 and TRBJ2-7, with D uncertain. Germline V gives CDR1 SEHNR, CDR2 FQNEAQ (reference sequence). This CDR3 contains 11 residues. Trimming removed 5 bases at V and 5 bases at J, with 7 bases between. The CDR3 region has the DNA TGTGCCAGCAGCCTAATTAACGAGCAGTACTTC. Translation gives CASSLINEQYF.

The chain employs TRBV6-5 and TRBJ1-5; the match to TRBD1 covers 7 bases. The length of the CDR3 is 15 residues. Trimming removed 10 bases from V and 4 bases from J; junction bases left unmatched: 13. CDR1 is MNHEY and CDR2 is SVGAGI in the germline V gene. The CDR3 sequence is CATGQEQGRNQPQHF. The CDR3 DNA follows: TGTGCCACTGGACAGGAGCAGGGGAGAAATCAGCCCCAGCATTTT.

The V gene is TRBV7-5, the J gene TRBJ2-7. TRBV7-5 corresponds to a pseudogene. The CDR3 length is 17 residues. CDR3 in amino acids: CARSSAIGLVWDYEQYF. CDR3 DNA: TGTGCCAGAAGCTCGGCCATAGGGCTCGTTTGGGACTACGAGCAGTACTTC.

The J gene is TRBJ1-5, the V gene TRBV19; the D gene is possibly TRBD1 (5 bases). V shed 3 bases and J shed 6 bases, with 15 bases lying between them. CDR3 size: 15 residues. Germline CDR1 and CDR2: LNHDA and SQIVND (reference sequence). The DNA of the CDR3 is TGTGCCAGTAGTATTATCTCGACAGCGACTCAGCCCCAGCATTTT. This sequence encodes CASSIISTATQPQHF.

This clone was seen just once. V gene TRBV19 combines with J gene TRBJ2-7, with D perhaps TRBD2 (6 bases). CDR1 and CDR2 from the germline V gene are LNHDA and SQIVND (reference sequence). V lost 2 bases and J 7 bases, leaving 21 bases between the germline ends. The CDR3 contains 16 residues. The CDR3 here is CASSIRTSGRTQEQYF. The CDR3 nucleotides read TGTGCCAGTAGTATAAGGACGAGCGGGCGCACTCAGGAGCAGTACTTC. Using reference TRBV19 and TRBJ2-7 for the parts outside the CDR3, the full variable domain is DGGITQSPKYLFRKEGQNVTLSCEQNLNHDAMYWYRQDPGQGLRLIYYSQIVNDFQKGDIAEGYSVSREKKESFPLTVTSAQKNPTAFYLCASSIRTSGRTQEQYFGPGTRLTVT.

The V and J genes are TRBV19 and TRBJ2-5; unclear D gene. CDR1 is LNHDA, CDR2 SQIVND, per germline (reference sequence). V was shortened by 4 bases and J by 3 bases, with 9 bases between the two germline ends. The CDR3 extends over 13 amino acids. The CDR3 sequence is CASSSVGEETQYF. The CDR3 DNA follows: TGTGCCAGTAGTAGTGTTGGAGAAGAGACCCAGTACTTC.

The chain uses TRBV12-3 or TRBV12-4 and TRBJ2-2, with D uncertain. The CDR3 is made up of 13 amino acids. V was pared by 7 bases and J by 7 bases, with 13 bases between. CDR3 bases: TGTGCCAGCACCTTGAAGGGTGGCGGGGAGCTGTTTTTT. It translates to CASTLKGGGELFF.

This rearrangement joins TRBV3-1 (or the pseudogene TRBV3-2) to TRBJ2-7, with unresolved D. The CDR3 is 12 amino acids. Germline V CDR1 and CDR2: LGHDT, YNNKEL (reference sequence). Trimming took off 5 bases at V and 5 bases at J, with 10 bases between the two ends. The CDR3 region is CASSFVGNEQYF. The CDR3 bases are TGTGCCAGCAGCTTTGTGGGCAACGAGCAGTACTTC.

This clone has just one count. This chain joins TRBV19 and TRBJ1-5, with 7 bases that match TRBD1. The junction had 10 bases not matched to a gene; V was cut back by 7 bases and J by 7 bases. CDR1 is LNHDA and CDR2 is SQIVND in the germline V gene (reference sequence). The CDR3 covers 14 residues. CDR3 amino acids: CASTPDRRRQPQHF. The CDR3 DNA is TGTGCCAGTACCCCGGACAGGCGGAGGCAGCCCCAGCATTTT.

There are a few counts of this clone. The chain employs TRBV10-3 and TRBJ1-4; tentatively, D is TRBD1 (6 bases). CDR3 length equals 15 residues. The ends were cut back, 2 bases at V and 8 bases at J, with 15 bases in the middle. Germline V gives CDR1 ENHRY, CDR2 SYGVKD. CDR3 in DNA: TGTGCCATCAGTGAGCCGGACAGATTAGGCGAAAAACTGTTTTTT. Its translation is CAISEPDRLGEKLFF.

The V gene is TRBV19, the J gene TRBJ2-2; D unclear. Trimming took off 10 bases at V and 3 bases at J, with 9 bases between the two ends. Germline V lookup: CDR1 LNHDA, CDR2 SQIVND (reference sequence). The CDR3 is 12 amino acids. The CDR3 region is CATRVYTGELFF. The CDR3 DNA sequence: TGTGCCACGAGAGTTTACACCGGGGAGCTGTTTTTT.

The rearrangement links TRBV6-5 to TRBJ1-1; the match to TRBD1 covers 8 bases. Unmatched junction bases numbered 1, after V lost 0 bases and J lost 4 bases. Germline V lookup: CDR1 MNHEY, CDR2 SVGAGI. The CDR3 spans 14 residues. The CDR3 reads CASSYSGQGTEAFF. In DNA, the CDR3 is TGTGCCAGCAGTTACTCAGGACAGGGCACTGAAGCTTTCTTT.